Shown below are 12 T cell receptor beta chains from a single sample sequenced in a study of radiotherapy plus CTLA-4 blockade in lung cancer. Generated by immunoSEQ multiplex PCR, the TCRdb table keeps only in-frame clones and is missing some. The sample lists around 110,000 clones; 75% to 90% were seen once. The source was peripheral blood, collected from a patient treated with radiotherapy plus ipilimumab. Receptors originate from a human donor with non-small cell lung cancer that progressed on radiotherapy plus ipilimumab.

This chain uses TRBV5-1 with TRBJ2-1, with TRBD1 identical over 12 bases. This CDR3 region has 15 residues. The V gene's germline CDR1 is SGHRS and CDR2 YFSETQ. V shed 0 bases and J 8 bases; nucleotides not matched to a gene: 3. CDR3 sequence (DNA): TGCGCCAGCAGCTTGGCTGGGACAGGGGGCGATGAGCAGTTCTTC. Its protein is CASSLAGTGGDEQFF.

This sequence joins TRBV5-1 and TRBJ2-1; 10 nucleotides line up with TRBD2. The V segment lost 2 bases and the J segment 6 bases; nucleotides outside the gene matches: 5. In germline, CDR1 is SGHRS, CDR2 YFSETQ. The CDR3 totals 15 residues. The CDR3 DNA reads as TGCGCCAGCAGCTTCTCTAGCGGGAGTATCAATGAGCAGTTCTTC. It encodes CASSFSSGSINEQFF.

This chain joins TRBV7-9 and TRBJ1-2, with unresolved D. The length of the CDR3 is 16 residues. The germline V and J ends were trimmed by 4 bases and 3 bases, with 18 bases remaining between them. Per the germline V gene, CDR1 is SEHNR and CDR2 is FQNEAQ (reference sequence). CDR3 protein: CASSSNWDLSDYGYTF. The CDR3 region has the DNA TGTGCCAGCAGCTCAAATTGGGATCTCTCGGACTATGGCTACACCTTC.

Comment on this clone: A read error may produce the germline difference seen at one junction end. The chain employs TRBV9 and TRBJ2-7, with D perhaps matching TRBD1 or TRBD2 (5 bases each). This CDR3 has 12 residues. Germline V gene sequence: CDR1 SGDLS, CDR2 YYNGEE. The CDR3 spells CASSIRDGIQVF. In nucleotides, the CDR3 is TGTGCCAGCAGCATCCGGGACGGAATACAGGTCTTC. The full variable domain, in which reference TRBV9 and TRBJ2-7 provide the parts outside the CDR3, is DSGVTQTPKHLITATGQRVTLRCSPRSGDLSVYWYQQSLDQGLQFLIQYYNGEERAKGNILERFSAQQFPDLHSELNLSSLELGDSALYFCASSIRDGIQVFGPGTRLTVT.

The chain couples TRBV11-2 to TRBJ2-5; TRBD2 matches at 7 bases. The junction had 11 bases not matched to a gene; V was cut back by 5 bases and J by 5 bases. This CDR3 region has 15 residues. Per the germline V gene, CDR1 is SGHAT and CDR2 is FQNNGV. The CDR3 DNA is TGTGCCAGCAGCCTAGTGGGCGGGGGTAGGGAGACCCAGTACTTC. Translation gives CASSLVGGGRETQYF.

This chain uses TRBV19 with TRBJ1-2, with D maybe TRBD1 (6 bases). The V end was cut by 0 bases, the J end by 4 bases, with 21 bases between. CDR1 and CDR2 from the germline V gene are LNHDA and SQIVND (reference sequence). The CDR3 runs to 18 residues. CDR3: CASSIDGGRGGLSYGYTF. CDR3 DNA: TGTGCCAGTAGTATAGATGGAGGCAGGGGCGGGTTGAGCTATGGCTACACCTTC.

Of note for this clone: Its ends do not fully match the called genes, so a read error is possible. V is TRBV11-2 and J is TRBJ2-7, with 7 bases that match TRBD2. Germline V lookup: CDR1 SGHAT, CDR2 FQNNGV. The CDR3 totals 12 residues. CDR3 nucleotide sequence: TGTGCCAGCAGCTTAGAAGGTGGCGGGAGAACTTTC. This translates into CASSLEGGGRTF.

The chain joins TRBV7-3 to TRBJ2-3, with 11 bases fitting TRBD2. Trimming took 4 bases from V and 0 from J; bases not matched to a gene: 3. CDR1 is SGHTA and CDR2 is FQGTGA in the germline V gene. The CDR3 runs to 16 residues. The CDR3 DNA reads TGTGCCAGCAGCTGGGGACTAGCGGCTAGCACAGATACGCAGTATTTT. Protein product: CASSWGLAASTDTQYF.

The rearrangement joins TRBV20-1 to TRBJ1-1; 8 nucleotides match TRBD1. J gave up 6 bases and V 4 bases, and 1 base lay outside the gene matches. CDR3 length: 11 residues. CDR1 DFQATT and CDR2 SNEGSKA come from the germline V gene (reference sequence). DNA for the CDR3: TGCAGTGCTAAGGGACAGGCTGAAGCTTTCTTT. As protein: CSAKGQAEAFF.

This chain uses TRBV12-5 with TRBJ1-3; D is possibly TRBD1 (5 bases). This CDR3 comprises 11 residues. The germline V and J ends were trimmed by 5 bases and 8 bases, with 7 bases remaining between them. Germline-derived CDR1 and CDR2 are LGHNT and FRNRAP. CDR3 coding DNA: TGTGCTAGTGGTATAGGGGACACCATATATTTT. Translated: CASGIGDTIYF.

CDR3 sequence: CASSSGGRRQYF. The CDR3 coding sequence is TGTGCCAGCAGCTCAGGGGGGAGGAGGCAGTACTTC. The J gene is TRBJ2-7, the V gene TRBV11-2, with D possibly being TRBD1 (7 bases). Germline V gene data show CDR1 as SGHAT and CDR2 as FQNNGV. This CDR3 comprises 12 residues. Trimming left V 4 bases short and J 9 bases short, with 13 bases between.

On this clone itself: Other DNA sequences within the sample encode an identical CDR3. This rearrangement joins TRBV2 to TRBJ1-1, with no clear D. CDR3 length: 11 residues. Trimming shortened V by 6 bases and J by 5 bases, and 7 bases separated the two germline ends. Per germline, CDR1 SNHLY and CDR2 FYNNEI. CDR3 residues: CASRGRTEAFF. The CDR3 nucleotides read TGTGCCAGCAGGGGGAGAACTGAAGCTTTCTTT.